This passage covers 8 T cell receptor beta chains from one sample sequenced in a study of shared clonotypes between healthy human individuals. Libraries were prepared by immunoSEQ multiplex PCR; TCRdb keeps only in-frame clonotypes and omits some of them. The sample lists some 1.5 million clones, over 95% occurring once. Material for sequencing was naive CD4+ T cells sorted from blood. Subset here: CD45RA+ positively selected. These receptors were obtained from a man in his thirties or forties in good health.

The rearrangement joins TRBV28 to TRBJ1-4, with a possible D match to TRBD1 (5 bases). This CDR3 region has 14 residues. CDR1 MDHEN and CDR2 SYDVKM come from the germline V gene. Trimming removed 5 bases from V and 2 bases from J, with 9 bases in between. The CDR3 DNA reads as TGTGCCAGCAGTGGAGGGGAGACTAATGAAAAACTGTTTTTT. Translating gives CASSGGETNEKLFF.

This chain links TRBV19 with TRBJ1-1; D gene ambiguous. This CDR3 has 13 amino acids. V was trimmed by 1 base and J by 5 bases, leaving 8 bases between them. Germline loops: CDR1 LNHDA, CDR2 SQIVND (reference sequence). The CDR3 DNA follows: TGTGCCAGTAGTATAGCCTCCGAGACTGAAGCTTTCTTT. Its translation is CASSIASETEAFF.

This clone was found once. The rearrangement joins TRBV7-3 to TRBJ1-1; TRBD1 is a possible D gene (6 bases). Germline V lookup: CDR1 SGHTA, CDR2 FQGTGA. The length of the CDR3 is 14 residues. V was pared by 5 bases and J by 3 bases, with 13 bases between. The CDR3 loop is CASSQQGLDTEAFF. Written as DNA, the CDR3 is TGTGCCAGCAGCCAACAGGGTCTTGACACTGAAGCTTTCTTT.

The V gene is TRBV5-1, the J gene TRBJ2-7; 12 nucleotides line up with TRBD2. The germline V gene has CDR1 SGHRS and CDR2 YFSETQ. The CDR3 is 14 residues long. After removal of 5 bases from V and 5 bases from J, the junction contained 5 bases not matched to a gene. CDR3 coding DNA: TGCGCCAGCAGTTTGACTAGCGGGAGAAACGAGCAGTACTTC. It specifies CASSLTSGRNEQYF.

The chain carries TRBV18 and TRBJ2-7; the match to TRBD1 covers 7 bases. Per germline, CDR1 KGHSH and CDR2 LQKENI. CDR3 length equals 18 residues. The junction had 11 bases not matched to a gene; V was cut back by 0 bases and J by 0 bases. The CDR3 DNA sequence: TGTGCCAGCTCACCACCCGTGACGACAGGGCCCTTCTCCTACGAGCAGTACTTC. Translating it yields CASSPPVTTGPFSYEQYF.

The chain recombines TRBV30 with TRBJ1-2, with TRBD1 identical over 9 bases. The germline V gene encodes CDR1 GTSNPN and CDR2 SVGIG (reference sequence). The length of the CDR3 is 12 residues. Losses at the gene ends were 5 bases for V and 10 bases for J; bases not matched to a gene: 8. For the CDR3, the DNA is TGTGCCTGGGGCGGGACAGGGAACTTCTACACCTTC. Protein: CAWGGTGNFYTF. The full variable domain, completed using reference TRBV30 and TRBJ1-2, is SQTIHQWPATLVQPVGSPLSLECTVEGTSNPNLYWYRQAAGRGLQLLFYSVGIGQISSEVPQNLSASRPQDRQFILSSKKLLLSDSGFYLCAWGGTGNFYTFGSGTRLTVV.

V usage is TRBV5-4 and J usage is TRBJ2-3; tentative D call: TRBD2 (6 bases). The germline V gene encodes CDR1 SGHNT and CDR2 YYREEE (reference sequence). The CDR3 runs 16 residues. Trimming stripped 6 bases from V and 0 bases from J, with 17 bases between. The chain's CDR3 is CASNRSPGTSTDTQYF. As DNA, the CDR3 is TGTGCCAGCAACAGGTCCCCAGGGACTAGCACAGATACGCAGTATTTT.

CDR3 loop: CASSLVSPHQSTDTQYF. Written as DNA, the CDR3 is TGTGCCAGCAGCTTAGTTTCTCCCCACCAAAGCACAGATACGCAGTATTTT. This sequence joins TRBV7-6 and TRBJ2-3; D is uncertain. Germline CDR1 and CDR2: SGHVS and FNYEAQ. The CDR3 is 17 residues long. The V and J ends lost 1 base and 0 bases respectively, with 14 bases between them.